These 18 T cell receptor beta chains share one sample of origin, sequenced in a study of T cells in Graves' hyperthyroidism and ophthalmopathy. TCR beta CDR3 region amplification was performed from RNA transcripts. The study used the HTBI primer set for a first-round RT-PCR of the TCR CDR3. One entry per CDR3 protein results from TCRdb running MiXCR on the multiplex PCR reads. The table shows 460,000 or so distinct CDR3 sequences, with around an eighth occurring only once. Material for sequencing was blood. Every receptor here comes from a young woman with Graves' hyperthyroidism.

This clonotype was picked up many times. The V call is TRBV6-1, the J call TRBJ2-7, with TRBD1 matching 10 bases. The CDR3 spans 14 residues. Germline CDR1 and CDR2: MNHNS and SASEGT. The trim removed 6 bases at V and 6 bases at J, leaving 8 bases unmatched. The CDR3 DNA sequence: TGTGCCAGCAGCCTCGGCGGGACAGGGGCCGAGCAGTACTTC. Protein sequence: CASSLGGTGAEQYF.

Of note for this clonotype: A much larger clonotype is one base distant, so this may be a read error. The chain has TRBV7-3 and TRBJ1-2; the D is unclear. From germline, CDR1 is SGHTA and CDR2 FQGTGA. This CDR3 spans 14 amino acids. CDR3 in amino acids: CASSLDRDGYGYIF. CDR3 DNA: TGTGCCAGCAGCCTCGATCGAGACGGCTATGGCTACATCTTC.

This chain joins TRBV25-1 and TRBJ2-1; TRBD2 aligns across 7 bases. The CDR3 has 13 residues. After removal of 10 bases from V and 6 bases from J, the junction contained 9 bases not matched to a gene. Germline values: CDR1 MGHDK, CDR2 SYGVNS. The DNA of the CDR3 is TGTGCCATCCAGATCGGGAGGTCCAATGAGCAGTTCTTC. The encoded protein is CAIQIGRSNEQFF.

The gene calls are TRBV20-1 and TRBJ2-1; TRBD2 matches at 8 bases. Germline CDR1 DFQATT, CDR2 SNEGSKA (reference sequence). Trimming at V came to 5 bases and at J to 0 bases, leaving 9 bases not matched to a gene. This CDR3 has 16 amino acids. The CDR3 reads CSAARTSSPSYNEQFF. For the CDR3, the DNA is TGCAGTGCTGCCCGGACTAGCAGCCCCTCCTACAATGAGCAGTTCTTC.

This clonotype turned up a few times. The rearrangement joins TRBV19 to TRBJ1-5, with D unclear. The CDR3 consists of 13 residues. Germline V CDR1 and CDR2: LNHDA, SQIVND (reference sequence). The V gene lost 3 bases and the J gene lost 4 bases, with 7 bases spanning the gap. The CDR3 sequence: CASSITENQPQHF. The CDR3 DNA sequence: TGTGCCAGTAGTATTACAGAGAATCAGCCCCAGCATTTT.

This chain connects TRBV5-1 to TRBJ2-2; TRBD2 aligns across 12 bases. The CDR3 has 20 residues. Germline V gene sequence: CDR1 SGHRS, CDR2 YFSETQ. J gave up 4 bases and V 4 bases, and 17 bases lay outside the gene matches. CDR3 sequence reads: CASSPRPRGLAGAGTGELFF. CDR3 sequence (DNA): TGCGCCAGCAGCCCTCGTCCAAGGGGACTAGCGGGCGCCGGCACCGGGGAGCTGTTTTTT. The whole variable domain, remainder taken from reference TRBV5-1 and TRBJ2-2, is KAGVTQTPRYLIKTRGQQVTLSCSPISGHRSVSWYQQTPGQGLQFLFEYFSETQRNKGNFPGRFSGRQFSNSRSEMNVSTLELGDSALYLCASSPRPRGLAGAGTGELFFGEGSRLTVL.

V gene TRBV11-3 combines with J gene TRBJ2-5; no reliable D call. The V and J ends lost 4 bases and 5 bases respectively, with 8 bases between them. The CDR3 sequence is 12 residues long. Germline V gives CDR1 SGHNT, CDR2 YENEEA. CDR3 nucleotide sequence: TGTGCCAGCAGCTCCTTTGGGGAGACCCAGTACTTC. This gives the protein CASSSFGETQYF.

The V gene is TRBV5-5, the J gene TRBJ2-1; 8 positions agree with TRBD2. The germline V gene encodes CDR1 SGHKS and CDR2 YYEKEE (reference sequence). This CDR3 spans 16 amino acids. Trimming at V came to 3 bases and at J to 7 bases, leaving 12 bases not matched to a gene. CDR3 DNA: TGTGCCAGCAGCTCCTTCACTAGCGGACTACAGAATGAGCAGTTCTTC. Its translation: CASSSFTSGLQNEQFF.

This clonotype came up many times. The chain has TRBV2 and TRBJ1-2; D call uncertain. The length of the CDR3 is 14 residues. Germline CDR1 is SNHLY and CDR2 is FYNNEI. The ends were cut back, 5 bases at V and 2 bases at J, with 12 bases in the middle. CDR3 in amino acids: CASSSSGGNYGYTF. CDR3 DNA sequence: TGTGCCAGCAGTAGCTCAGGAGGGAACTATGGCTACACCTTC.

This clonotype was observed a handful of times. The chain couples TRBV10-3 to TRBJ1-5; 9 bases agree with TRBD1. CDR1 ENHRY and CDR2 SYGVKD come from the germline V gene. Germline trimming cut 8 bases from V and 5 bases from J; bases unmatched to any gene: 7. CDR3 length: 14 amino acids. The CDR3 loop is CAISRGQGDQPQHF. CDR3 nucleotide sequence: TGTGCCATCTCAAGGGGACAGGGTGATCAGCCCCAGCATTTT.

The table lists this clonotype with a few counts. The rearrangement uses TRBV29-1 and TRBJ1-2, with D possibly TRBD1 on 5 matching bases. There are 15 residues in the CDR3. Germline CDR1 and CDR2: SQVTM and ANQGSEA. V lost 4 bases and J lost 7, with 22 bases in between. This CDR3 is CSVARSQNRPGGYTF. The CDR3 DNA is TGCAGCGTTGCAAGGTCGCAAAACAGGCCAGGTGGCTACACCTTC.

The table lists this clonotype with many counts. The chain uses TRBV30 and TRBJ1-5; a possible D gene is TRBD1 (6 bases). Trimming pared 3 bases from V and 2 bases from J, leaving 17 bases between. The CDR3 length is 16 residues. Germline V gene sequence: CDR1 GTSNPN, CDR2 SVGIG (reference sequence). The CDR3: CAWREANGGRNQPQHF. The CDR3 coding sequence is TGTGCCTGGAGGGAGGCTAACGGGGGGCGCAATCAGCCCCAGCATTTT.

This chain connects TRBV5-6 to TRBJ1-2, with D hard to call. Germline-derived CDR1 and CDR2 are SGHDT and YYEEEE. V was shortened by 4 bases and J by 7 bases, with 14 bases between the two germline ends. CDR3 length: 13 amino acids. CDR3 coding DNA: TGTGCCAGCAGCCTCTCGTTGACATCTGGCTACACCTTC. Translation gives CASSLSLTSGYTF.

The chain has TRBV6-5 and TRBJ2-7, with 8 bases that match TRBD2. Losses at the gene ends were 0 bases for V and 2 bases for J; bases not matched to a gene: 6. This CDR3 contains 16 residues. Germline CDR1 and CDR2: MNHEY and SVGAGI. CDR3 sequence reads: CASSYSSGGNPYEQYF. CDR3 coding DNA: TGTGCCAGCAGTTACTCGAGCGGGGGTAATCCCTACGAGCAGTACTTC.

This clonotype was counted at least ten times. This chain connects TRBV9 to TRBJ2-1; TRBD1 or TRBD2 may be the D gene (5 bases each). CDR1 is SGDLS and CDR2 is YYNGEE in the germline V gene. The length of the CDR3 is 15 residues. With 0 bases removed from V and 7 bases from J, the gap between germline ends came to 14 bases. The CDR3 nucleotides read TGTGCCAGCAGCGTAGCCGGGACGGGACGAAATGAGCAGTTCTTC. Amino acid sequence: CASSVAGTGRNEQFF.

This clonotype was seen a few times. The chain employs TRBV15 and TRBJ2-2; D gene ambiguous. V was clipped by 5 bases and J by 7 bases, with 8 bases between them. The CDR3 contains 12 residues. Germline CDR1 LNHNV, CDR2 YYDKDF (reference sequence). The CDR3 DNA is TGTGCCACCAGCTATGATCGCGGGGAGCTGTTTTTT. Translated: CATSYDRGELFF.

This clonotype was counted many times. This chain joins TRBV11-3 and TRBJ1-4; TRBD1 matches 7 bases. The CDR3 runs 15 residues. The germline V gene has CDR1 SGHNT and CDR2 YENEEA. V lost 8 bases, J lost 0 bases, and 6 bases stayed unmatched. CDR3 residues: CASSGGTATNEKLFF. The CDR3 bases are TGTGCCAGCTCAGGGGGTACCGCAACTAATGAAAAACTGTTTTTT.

In its sample, this clonotype was seen many times. The chain couples TRBV29-1 to TRBJ2-1; D possibly matches TRBD1 or TRBD2 (6 bases each). The V and J ends lost 5 bases and 4 bases respectively, with 15 bases between them. The CDR3 has 14 amino acids. Germline V lookup: CDR1 SQVTM, CDR2 ANQGSEA. This CDR3 reads CSVRSGDLYNEQFF. CDR3 sequence (DNA): TGCAGCGTTAGGTCAGGGGACTTATACAATGAGCAGTTCTTC.